These T cell receptor beta chains were read from a single sample in a study of cytomegalovirus exposure and HLA in healthy donors. Method: immunoSEQ multiplex PCR; TCRdb's copy keeps in-frame clones and lacks some. The sample has over 200,000 clones; almost 90% are singletons. The sequencing sample was made of PBMCs. Receptors originate from a woman younger than 35 in good health and CMV-seronegative. CDR3s include the opening cysteine and the closing phenylalanine or tryptophan. Each record gives: D gene, J gene, clone size, V gene, CDR3 protein, CDR3 DNA. The D gene is left open where the match is weak. A row's size may be missing; if present it is once, few, many or a size class.

D: NA
J: TRBJ1-4
size: NA
V: TRBV27
CDR3: CATGSYSTTNEKLFF
DNA: TGTGCCACGGGATCCTACAGCACAACTAATGAAAAACTGTTTTTT

D: NA
J: TRBJ1-2
size: NA
V: TRBV6-5
CDR3: CASSSSYNYGYTF
DNA: TGTGCCAGCAGTTCTAGTTATAACTATGGCTACACCTTC

D: TRBD1
J: TRBJ1-2
size: NA
V: TRBV28
CDR3: CASSDRGFVVVSGYTF
DNA: TGTGCCAGCAGCGACAGGGGGTTTGTCGTCGTTTCGGGCTACACCTTC

D: NA
J: TRBJ2-2
size: NA
V: TRBV6-1
CDR3: CASSVFGANTGELFF
DNA: TGTGCCAGCAGTGTGTTCGGAGCGAACACCGGGGAGCTGTTTTTT

D: NA
J: TRBJ1-1
size: NA
V: TRBV30
CDR3: CAWRREGGAEAFF
DNA: TGTGCCTGGAGAAGGGAGGGGGGTGCTGAAGCTTTCTTT

D: NA
J: TRBJ2-2
size: few
V: TRBV6-6
CDR3: CASSYLDPNTGELFF
DNA: TGTGCCAGCAGTTATCTAGACCCTAACACCGGGGAGCTGTTTTTT

D: NA
J: TRBJ2-1
size: NA
V: TRBV5-1
CDR3: CASSFTGNEQFF
DNA: TGCGCCAGCAGCTTCACAGGGAATGAGCAGTTCTTC

D: NA
J: TRBJ1-2
size: NA
V: TRBV28
CDR3: CASSLAGANYGYTF
DNA: TGTGCCAGCAGTTTAGCGGGGGCGAACTATGGCTACACCTTC

D: TRBD2
J: TRBJ2-7
size: NA
V: TRBV6-5
CDR3: CASTSTSGGTYEQYF
DNA: TGTGCCAGCACCTCCACTAGCGGGGGCACCTACGAGCAGTACTTC

D: NA
J: TRBJ1-2
size: NA
V: TRBV6-6
CDR3: CASSYGRGPGNYGYTF
DNA: TGTGCCAGCAGTTACGGCAGGGGACCGGGGAACTATGGCTACACCTTC

D: TRBD1
J: TRBJ2-5
size: NA
V: TRBV2
CDR3: CASSLGGGETQYF
DNA: TGTGCCAGCAGTCTAGGGGGCGGCGAGACCCAGTACTTC

D: NA
J: TRBJ2-2
size: NA
V: TRBV10-3
CDR3: CAISEGFGSGELFF
DNA: TGTGCCATCAGTGAGGGGTTCGGGAGCGGGGAGCTGTTTTTT

D: TRBD1
J: TRBJ2-7
size: few
V: TRBV2
CDR3: CASSMDRGSSYEQYF
DNA: TGTGCCAGCAGCATGGACAGGGGGAGCTCCTACGAGCAGTACTTC

D: NA
J: TRBJ1-2
size: NA
V: TRBV25-1
CDR3: CASSESAGANYGYTF
DNA: TGTGCCAGCAGTGAATCGGCAGGTGCCAACTATGGCTACACCTTC

D: NA
J: TRBJ2-7
size: once
V: TRBV5-5
CDR3: CASSLIQGPSYEQYF
DNA: TGTGCCAGCAGCTTAATACAGGGACCTTCCTACGAGCAGTACTTC

D: TRBD1
J: TRBJ1-5
size: few
V: TRBV19
CDR3: CASSRIRGRIGQPQHF
DNA: TGTGCCAGTAGCCGGATCAGGGGGCGCATTGGTCAGCCCCAGCATTTT

D: NA
J: TRBJ2-1
size: once
V: TRBV9
CDR3: CASSVTGNEQFF
DNA: TGTGCCAGCAGCGTAACAGGGAATGAGCAGTTCTTC

D: TRBD2
J: TRBJ2-1
size: NA
V: TRBV11-2
CDR3: CASSRTSGRARVHNEQFF
DNA: TGTGCCAGCAGCAGGACTAGCGGGAGGGCCAGAGTCCACAATGAGCAGTTCTTC

D: NA
J: TRBJ1-2
size: NA
V: TRBV2
CDR3: CASSEGPLSYGYTF
DNA: TGTGCCAGCAGTGAGGGGCCCCTTTCTTATGGCTACACCTTC

D: NA
J: TRBJ2-7
size: NA
V: TRBV5-5
CDR3: CASSLVSGGGYEQYF
DNA: TGTGCCAGCAGCTTGGTATCGGGGGGCGGTTACGAGCAGTACTTC

D: TRBD2
J: TRBJ2-3
size: once
V: TRBV29-1
CDR3: CSVDELANTDTQYF
DNA: TGCAGCGTCGACGAACTAGCGAACACAGATACGCAGTATTTT

D: TRBD1
J: TRBJ1-2
size: once
V: TRBV6-6
CDR3: CASSYTPGQGTEGYTF
DNA: TGTGCCAGCAGTTACACTCCGGGACAGGGGACGGAGGGCTACACCTTC

D: NA
J: TRBJ2-2
size: NA
V: TRBV11-2
CDR3: CASSFTSGNTGELFF
DNA: TGTGCCAGCAGCTTTACCAGCGGGAACACCGGGGAGCTGTTTTTT

D: NA
J: TRBJ1-5
size: once
V: TRBV7-2
CDR3: CASSLQGTAYQPQHF
DNA: TGTGCCAGCAGCTTACAAGGAACAGCTTATCAGCCCCAGCATTTT

D: TRBD1
J: TRBJ2-5
size: NA
V: TRBV2
CDR3: CASSGDRVGMETQYF
DNA: TGTGCCAGCAGTGGTGACAGGGTAGGAATGGAGACCCAGTACTTC

D: NA
J: TRBJ1-1
size: NA
V: TRBV27
CDR3: CASRQGMNTEAFF
DNA: TGTGCCAGCAGACAGGGAATGAACACTGAAGCTTTCTTT

D: NA
J: TRBJ2-3
size: NA
V: TRBV27
CDR3: CASSYISSTDTQYF
DNA: TGTGCCAGCAGTTACATATCTAGCACAGATACGCAGTATTTT

D: NA
J: TRBJ2-3
size: NA
V: TRBV5-4
CDR3: CASSAQSTDTQYF
DNA: TGTGCCAGCAGCGCCCAGAGCACAGATACGCAGTATTTT

D: TRBD1
J: TRBJ2-1
size: once
V: TRBV28
CDR3: CASSLYRQGWNEQFF
DNA: TGTGCCAGCAGTTTATACCGACAGGGGTGGAATGAGCAGTTCTTC

D: NA
J: TRBJ2-7
size: once
V: TRBV7-8
CDR3: CASRRGIAYEQYF
DNA: TGTGCCAGCAGGAGGGGGATCGCCTACGAGCAGTACTTC

D: NA
J: TRBJ1-5
size: once
V: TRBV5-6
CDR3: CASSFTAGQYSNQPQHF
DNA: TGTGCCAGCAGCTTTACCGCCGGACAGTATAGCAATCAGCCCCAGCATTTT

D: NA
J: TRBJ2-7
size: once
V: TRBV29-1
CDR3: CSVEAGFRSEQYF
DNA: TGCAGCGTTGAAGCCGGGTTTAGAAGCGAGCAGTACTTC